The following is a TCR beta chain sequence with its context. The sample originates from a study of blood T cell repertoires in COVID-19. Assay used: immunoSEQ multiplex PCR; TCRdb lists only in-frame clones, some missing. The sample has roughly 35,000 clones, around 80% seen once. This CDR3 spans 11 amino acids. Germline assignment: CDR1 LGHDT and CDR2 YNNKEL (reference sequence). Deletions cut 4 bases from V and 7 bases from J, with 5 bases between. The material sequenced was peripheral blood. The gene calls are TRBV3-1 (or the pseudogene TRBV3-2) and TRBJ2-1; D call uncertain. The clonotype originates from a man in his 70s with acute or convalescent COVID-19. The CDR3 loop reads CASSLVNEQFF. CDR3 nucleotides: TGTGCCAGCAGCCTAGTGAATGAGCAGTTCTTC.